This T cell receptor (beta chain) was sequenced for a study of cytomegalovirus exposure and HLA in healthy donors. Overall study results and limits: CMV serostatus was the only recorded immune exposure for donors.

The CDR3 covers 15 residues. CDR1 is MDHEN and CDR2 is SYDVKM in the germline V gene. Trimming left V 4 bases short and J 5 bases short, with 17 bases between. Researchers ran the PCR with 60 Vbeta and 13 Jbeta primers. TCRdb's copy holds only in-frame clones and misses some; the assay was immunoSEQ multiplex PCR. Among about 130,000 clones, 65% to 80% were seen once, and the ten largest hold 4.2%. Regarding this clone: Antigen specificity is unknown.

Specimen: PBMCs. The clonotype was recovered from a male donor in good health and CMV-seropositive. The V and J genes are TRBV28 and TRBJ2-5; tentatively, D is TRBD1 (5 bases). CDR3 DNA sequence: TGTGCCAGCAGTTCCCCGGATGGGGCTGGGGAGACCCAGTACTTC. Amino acid sequence: CASSSPDGAGETQYF. The whole variable domain, remainder taken from reference TRBV28 and TRBJ2-5, is DVKVTQSSRYLVKRTGEKVFLECVQDMDHENMFWYRQDPGLGLRLIYFSYDVKMKEKGDIPEGYSVSREKKERFSLILESASTNQTSMYLCASSSPDGAGETQYFGPGTRLLVL.